Listed below are T cell receptor beta chains from one sample, sequenced in a study of human CD4 T cells and Enterobacteriaceae. Profiling relied on immunoSEQ multiplex PCR, and the TCRdb table lists in-frame clones only, not all of them. The sample has tens of thousands of clones, just under 85% seen once. The sample comprised memory CD4+ T cells from blood. All receptors come from a human donor in good health. Each CDR3 is given with its conserved first and last residue. A D gene is named only where the DNA matches it firmly. Some rows have no size entry. The others give once, few or many, or a class for an expanded clone.

TRBJ2-5 | few | 17 | - | TRBV5-1 | CASSLGLGVGYQETQYF | TGCGCCAGCAGCTTGGGTTTGGGCGTGGGGTACCAAGAGACCCAGTACTTC
TRBJ2-2 | once | 18 | - | TRBV7-6 | CASSLASGAGGSTGELFF | TGTGCCAGCAGCTTAGCGTCCGGGGCAGGGGGGAGCACCGGGGAGCTGTTTTTT
TRBJ1-1 | - | 12 | TRBD1 | TRBV15 | CATSGDRTEAFF | TGTGCCACCAGCGGGGACAGGACTGAAGCTTTCTTT
TRBJ1-2 | - | 14 | TRBD1 | TRBV9 | CASSVATGGYGYTF | TGTGCCAGCAGCGTAGCTACAGGGGGCTATGGCTACACCTTC
TRBJ1-1 | once | 16 | - | TRBV15 | CATSRVSGGASGRAFF | TGTGCCACCAGCAGAGTTTCCGGGGGAGCATCGGGTAGGGCTTTCTTT
TRBJ2-1 | - | 15 | - | TRBV11-2 | CASSLVAGGFDEQFF | TGTGCCAGCAGCTTAGTGGCAGGAGGGTTTGATGAGCAGTTCTTC
TRBJ2-1 | - | 15 | - | TRBV18 | CASSPDSSSYNEQFF | TGTGCCAGCTCACCGGACAGCAGCTCCTACAATGAGCAGTTCTTC
TRBJ1-4 | - | 14 | - | TRBV5-1 | CASSLLGLAEKLFF | TGCGCCAGCAGCTTGTTGGGATTAGCCGAAAAACTGTTTTTT
TRBJ1-2 | - | 17 | - | TRBV25-1 | CATSLRRDTLVEYGYTF | TGTGCCACCTCTCTCAGAAGGGACACCCTGGTGGAATATGGCTACACCTTC
TRBJ2-7 | - | 12 | TRBD2 | TRBV2 | CASSEYVRTRSF | TGTGCCAGCAGTGAATATGTGCGGACTAGGAGCTTC
TRBJ1-1 | - | 15 | TRBD1 | TRBV6-1 | CASSAGQGKGTEAFF | TGTGCCAGCAGTGCTGGACAGGGGAAAGGGACTGAAGCTTTCTTT
TRBJ2-2 | - | 15 | TRBD2 | TRBV7-9 | CASSLREEGAGELFF | TGTGCCAGCAGCTTGCGGGAGGAAGGGGCCGGGGAGCTGTTTTTT
TRBJ2-3 | - | 13 | - | TRBV29-1 | CSVEVGGTDTQYF | TGCAGCGTCGAGGTGGGGGGCACAGATACGCAGTATTTT
TRBJ2-1 | - | 11 | - | TRBV10-3 | CAATGNNEQFF | TGTGCCGCTACCGGGAACAATGAGCAGTTCTTC
TRBJ1-2 | - | 11 | TRBD1 | TRBV19 | CASRMNDRVEF | TGTGCCAGTAGGATGAACGACAGGGTGGAATTC
TRBJ2-7 | - | 15 | TRBD2 | TRBV5-4 | CASSQTSGRLYEQYF | TGTGCCAGCAGCCAAACTAGCGGGAGGTTGTACGAGCAGTACTTC
TRBJ1-2 | - | 14 | - | TRBV4-1 | CASSRSSDNYGYTF | TGCGCCAGCAGCCGAAGCTCGGATAACTATGGCTACACCTTC
TRBJ2-7 | - | 12 | TRBD1 | TRBV29-1 | CSVTRDSYEQYF | TGCAGCGTTACTCGGGACAGCTACGAGCAGTACTTC
TRBJ2-3 | - | 16 | - | TRBV13 | CASSSRGYARTDTQYF | TGTGCCAGCAGCTCAAGGGGTTACGCCCGCACAGATACGCAGTATTTT
TRBJ1-2 | - | 13 | TRBD1 | TRBV18 | CASSTTGTTGYTF | TGTGCCAGCTCAACGACAGGGACGACTGGCTACACCTTC
TRBJ2-1 | - | 19 | TRBD2 | TRBV5-4 | CASSSPSGGRALSQGEQFF | TGTGCCAGCAGCTCTCCTTCTGGCGGGAGGGCCCTGTCTCAGGGGGAGCAGTTCTTC
TRBJ2-7 | - | 16 | TRBD2 | TRBV5-1 | CASSSTVLAGGYEQYF | TGCGCCAGCAGCAGTACAGTACTAGCGGGAGGATACGAGCAGTACTTC
TRBJ1-1 | - | 15 | - | TRBV5-5 | CASSLTGQKNTEAFF | TGTGCCAGCAGCTTGACGGGACAAAAGAACACTGAAGCTTTCTTT
TRBJ2-5 | once | 11 | - | TRBV25-1 | CASSPRETQYF | TGTGCCAGCAGTCCTCGGGAGACCCAGTACTTC
TRBJ1-5 | - | 13 | - | TRBV18 | CASSLRTEGPQHF | TGTGCCAGCTCACTCCGGACAGAGGGGCCCCAGCATTTT
TRBJ1-2 | - | 13 | TRBD1 | TRBV13 | CASSTTGDDGYTF | TGTGCCAGCAGTACTACAGGGGATGATGGCTACACCTTC
TRBJ2-7 | - | 15 | - | TRBV27 | CASSSHSFPPYEQYF | TGTGCCAGCAGTTCACACAGTTTCCCTCCCTACGAGCAGTACTTC
TRBJ2-3 | - | 13 | - | TRBV6-5 | CASTRDGTDTQYF | TGTGCCAGCACCAGGGATGGTACAGATACGCAGTATTTT
TRBJ2-1 | - | 15 | TRBD2 | TRBV5-4 | CASSAASGAYNEQFF | TGTGCCAGCAGCGCCGCTAGCGGGGCCTACAATGAGCAGTTCTTC
TRBJ2-1 | - | 14 | - | TRBV9 | CASTVGGSYNEQFF | TGTGCCAGCACAGTGGGAGGATCCTACAATGAGCAGTTCTTC
TRBJ2-7 | - | 14 | TRBD2 | TRBV19 | CAARRAGVPYEQYF | TGTGCCGCCCGCCGAGCGGGAGTCCCCTACGAGCAGTACTTC
TRBJ2-7 | - | 13 | - | TRBV5-8 | CASLVGSSYEQYF | TGTGCCTCACTGGTGGGGTCCTCCTACGAGCAGTACTTC